A few counts support the clone carrying this T cell receptor beta chain. The sample originates from a study of Graves' ophthalmopathy and Graves' hyperthyroidism. RNA transcripts provided the template for amplifying TCR beta CDR3 regions. First-round RT-PCR employed HTBI primers, with a second-round multiplex PCR after it. TCRdb reprocessed the multiplex PCR reads with MiXCR, giving one entry per CDR3 protein. The sample includes about 740,000 distinct CDR3 sequences, roughly two fifths seen only once; the top ten take roughly 45%. The CDR3 is 17 residues long. CDR1 is SEHNR and CDR2 is FQNEAQ in the germline V gene (reference sequence). V was pared by 4 bases and J by 2 bases, with 21 bases between.

The chain combines TRBV7-9 with TRBJ2-7, with D possibly matching TRBD1 (5 bases). This sequence originates from an adult man with Graves' ophthalmopathy. What was sequenced was peripheral blood. In DNA form, the CDR3 reads TGTGCCAGCAGCTCTTCTTCTAGGGCAGGGTCTCCCTACGAGCAGTACTTC. It translates to CASSSSSRAGSPYEQYF. Using reference TRBV7-9 and TRBJ2-7 for the parts outside the CDR3, the full variable domain is DTGVSQNPRHKITKRGQNVTFRCDPISEHNRLYWYRQTLGQGPEFLTYFQNEAQLEKSRLLSDRFSAERPKGSFSTLEIQRTEQGDSAMYLCASSSSSRAGSPYEQYFGPGTRLTVT.